Listed here is a single T cell receptor beta chain. What it binds is unknown. TCRdb re-analysed the RT-PCR reads in MiXCR, keeping a single row per CDR3 protein. Counted here are fewer than 600,000 distinct CDR3 sequences, approximately 7.2% occurring once; the ten biggest clones make up roughly 14%. These data are taken from a study of response to subunit inactivated influenza vaccine. Study-level points and caveats: Each seasonal influenza vaccination, the authors suggested, recruits few new T cells.

The receptor was isolated from a man between 50 and 75 years old who received an inactivated influenza vaccine. This sample comprised PBMCs from blood, obtained 23 months after vaccination.

CDR3 in DNA: TGTGCCAGTAGTCCGGGACAGGGCATGGACGAGCAGTACTTC. Its translation is CASSPGQGMDEQYF. This chain links TRBV19 with TRBJ2-7; 9 positions match TRBD1. V lost 5 bases, J lost 5 bases, and 7 bases stayed unmatched. The CDR3 extends over 14 amino acids. CDR1 and CDR2 from the germline V gene are LNHDA and SQIVND (reference sequence).